This TCR beta chain stems from a study of cytomegalovirus exposure and HLA in healthy donors. Across the whole study: In an early release, HLA-typed donors contributed tens of millions of unique TCR sequences.

This CDR3 is built from 16 residues. The V segment lost 1 base and the J segment 6 bases; nucleotides outside the gene matches: 6. Germline V gene data show CDR1 as MDHEN and CDR2 as SYDVKM. A word on this clone: Its antigen is not identified.

General study points: Listed as cytomegalovirus-associated were 150 to 200 TCR beta chains. Most likely, a cluster of highly shared sequence variants arose as a sequencing artifact.

This PCR relied on a set of 60 Vbeta primers and 13 Jbeta primers. Assay used: immunoSEQ multiplex PCR; TCRdb lists only in-frame clones, some missing. The profile shows about 170,000 clones, roughly 70% of them singletons. The specimen sequenced was PBMCs. The V gene is TRBV28, the J gene TRBJ1-6; 7 positions agree with TRBD1. The TCR originated in a girl between 10 and 17 years old in good health and CMV-seronegative. In DNA form, the CDR3 reads TGTGCCAGCAGTTTATTAATGGGACAGACTAATTCACCCCTCCACTTT. It codes for CASSLLMGQTNSPLHF.